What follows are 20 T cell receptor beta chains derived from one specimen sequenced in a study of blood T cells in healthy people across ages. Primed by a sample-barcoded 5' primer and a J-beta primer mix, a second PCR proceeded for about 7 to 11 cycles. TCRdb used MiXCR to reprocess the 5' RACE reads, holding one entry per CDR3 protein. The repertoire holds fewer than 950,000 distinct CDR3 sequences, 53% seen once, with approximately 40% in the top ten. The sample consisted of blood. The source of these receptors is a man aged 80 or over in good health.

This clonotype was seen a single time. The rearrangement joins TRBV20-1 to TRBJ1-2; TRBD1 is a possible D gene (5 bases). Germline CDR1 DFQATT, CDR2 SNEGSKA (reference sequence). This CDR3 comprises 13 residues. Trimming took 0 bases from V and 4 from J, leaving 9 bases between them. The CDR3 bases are TGCAGTGCTAGAGATGGGGGATCCTATGGCTACACCTTC. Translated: CSARDGGSYGYTF.

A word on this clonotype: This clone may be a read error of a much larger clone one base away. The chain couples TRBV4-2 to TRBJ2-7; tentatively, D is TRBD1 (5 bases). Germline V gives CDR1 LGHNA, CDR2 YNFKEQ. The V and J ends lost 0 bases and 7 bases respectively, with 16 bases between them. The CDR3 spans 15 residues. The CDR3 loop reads CASSQDGVGPEEQYF. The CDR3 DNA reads TGTGCCAGCAGCCAAGATGGAGTGGGGCCAGAGGAGCAGTACTTC.

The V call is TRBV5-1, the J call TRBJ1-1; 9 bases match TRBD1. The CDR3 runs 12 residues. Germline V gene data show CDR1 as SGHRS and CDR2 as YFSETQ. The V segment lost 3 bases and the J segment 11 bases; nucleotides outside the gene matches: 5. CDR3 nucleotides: TGCGCCAGCAGCTGGGGGGACAGGGACGCTTTCTTT. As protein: CASSWGDRDAFF.

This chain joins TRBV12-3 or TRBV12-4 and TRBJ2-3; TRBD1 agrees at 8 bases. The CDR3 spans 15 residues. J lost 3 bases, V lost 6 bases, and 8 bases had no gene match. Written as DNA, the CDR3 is TGTGCCAGCAGGAGTATGGGACAGGCGACAGATACGCAGTATTTT. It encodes CASRSMGQATDTQYF.

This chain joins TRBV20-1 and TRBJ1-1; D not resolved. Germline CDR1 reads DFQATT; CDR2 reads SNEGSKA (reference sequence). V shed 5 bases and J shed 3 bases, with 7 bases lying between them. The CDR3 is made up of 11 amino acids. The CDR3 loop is CSACRYTEAFF. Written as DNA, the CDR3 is TGCAGTGCTTGTCGGTACACTGAAGCTTTCTTT.

CDR3 DNA sequence: TGCGCCAGCAGCCCGCGGACAGAAGGTTGGTCCTACAATGAGCAGTTCTTC. Translating it yields CASSPRTEGWSYNEQFF. The chain is built from TRBV4-1 and TRBJ2-1; D is perhaps TRBD1 (6 bases). The length of the CDR3 is 17 residues. Trimming took 4 bases from V and 1 from J, leaving 17 bases between them. CDR1 is MGHRA, CDR2 YSYEKL, per germline.

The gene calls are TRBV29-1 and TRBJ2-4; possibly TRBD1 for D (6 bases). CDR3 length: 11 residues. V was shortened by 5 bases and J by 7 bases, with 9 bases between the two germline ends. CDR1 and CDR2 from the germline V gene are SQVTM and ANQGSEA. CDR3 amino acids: CSVRGSNIQYF. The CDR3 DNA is TGCAGCGTTAGGGGGTCGAACATTCAGTACTTC. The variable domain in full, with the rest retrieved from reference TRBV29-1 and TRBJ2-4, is SAVISQKPSRDICQRGTSLTIQCQVDSQVTMMFWYRQQPGQSLTLIATANQGSEATYESGFVIDKFPISRPNLTFSTLTVSNMSPEDSSIYLCSVRGSNIQYFGAGTRLSVL.

CDR3 in DNA: TGTGCCAGCAGTTACCACTACCCAGGGAATGAGCAGTTCTTC. This codes for CASSYHYPGNEQFF. This sequence joins TRBV2 and TRBJ2-1, with a weak D call TRBD1 (5 bases). This CDR3 has 14 residues. With 5 bases removed from V and 7 bases from J, the gap between germline ends came to 15 bases. Germline CDR1 is SNHLY and CDR2 is FYNNEI.

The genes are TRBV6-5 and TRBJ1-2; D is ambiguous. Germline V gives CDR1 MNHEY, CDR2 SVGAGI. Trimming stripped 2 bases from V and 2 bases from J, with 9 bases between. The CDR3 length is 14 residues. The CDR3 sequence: CASSYARVNYGYTF. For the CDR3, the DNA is TGTGCCAGCAGTTACGCGAGAGTGAACTATGGCTACACCTTC.

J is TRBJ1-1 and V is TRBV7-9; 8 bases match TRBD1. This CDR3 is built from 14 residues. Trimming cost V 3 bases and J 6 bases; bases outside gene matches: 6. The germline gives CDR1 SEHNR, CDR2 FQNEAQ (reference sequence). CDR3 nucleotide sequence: TGTGCCAGCAGCTTGGAGCAGGGGGCCGCTGAAGCTTTCTTT. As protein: CASSLEQGAAEAFF.

The CDR3 here is CASSLGGQGGYTF. The CDR3 DNA is TGTGCCAGCAGCTTAGGGGGACAGGGAGGCTACACCTTC. The chain uses TRBV7-9 and TRBJ1-2; 9 bases line up with TRBD1. The germline V gene has CDR1 SEHNR and CDR2 FQNEAQ (reference sequence). V lost 1 base and J lost 8; bases outside the gene matches: 2. The CDR3 sequence is 13 residues long.

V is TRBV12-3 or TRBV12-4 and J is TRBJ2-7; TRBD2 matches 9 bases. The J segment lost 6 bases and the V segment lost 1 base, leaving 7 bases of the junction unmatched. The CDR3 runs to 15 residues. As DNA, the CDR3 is TGTGCCAGCAGTTTAGTAGGCGGGAGGGCCGCCGAGCAGTACTTC. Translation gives CASSLVGGRAAEQYF.

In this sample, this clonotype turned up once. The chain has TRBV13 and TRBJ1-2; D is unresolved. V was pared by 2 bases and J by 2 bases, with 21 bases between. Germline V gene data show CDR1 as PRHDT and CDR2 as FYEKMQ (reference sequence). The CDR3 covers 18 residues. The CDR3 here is CASSLRPRTDGLNYGYTF. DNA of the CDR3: TGTGCCAGCAGCTTAAGGCCCCGAACGGACGGTTTGAACTATGGCTACACCTTC.

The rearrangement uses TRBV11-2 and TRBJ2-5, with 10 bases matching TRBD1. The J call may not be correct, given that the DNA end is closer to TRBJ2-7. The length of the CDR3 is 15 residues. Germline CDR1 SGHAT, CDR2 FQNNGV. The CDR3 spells CASSSIGTGVGEQYF. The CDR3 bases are TGTGCCAGCAGCTCCATCGGGACAGGGGTGGGCGAGCAGTACTTC.

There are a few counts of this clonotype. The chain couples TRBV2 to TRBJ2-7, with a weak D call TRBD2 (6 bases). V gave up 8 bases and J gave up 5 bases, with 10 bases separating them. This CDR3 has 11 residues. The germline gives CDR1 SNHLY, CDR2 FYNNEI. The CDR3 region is CASATGDEQYF. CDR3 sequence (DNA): TGTGCCAGCGCTACGGGGGACGAGCAGTACTTC. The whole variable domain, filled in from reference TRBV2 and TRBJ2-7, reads EPEVTQTPSHQVTQMGQEVILRCVPISNHLYFYWYRQILGQKVEFLVSFYNNEISEKSEIFDDQFSVERPDGSNFTLKIRSTKLEDSAMYFCASATGDEQYFGPGTRLTVT.

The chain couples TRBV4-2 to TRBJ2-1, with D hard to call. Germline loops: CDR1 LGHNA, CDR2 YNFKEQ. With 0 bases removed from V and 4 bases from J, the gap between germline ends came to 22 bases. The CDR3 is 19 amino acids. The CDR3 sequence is CASSQDPRPSPLEYNEQFF. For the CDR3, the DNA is TGTGCCAGCAGCCAAGATCCCCGACCCAGCCCACTTGAGTACAATGAGCAGTTCTTC.

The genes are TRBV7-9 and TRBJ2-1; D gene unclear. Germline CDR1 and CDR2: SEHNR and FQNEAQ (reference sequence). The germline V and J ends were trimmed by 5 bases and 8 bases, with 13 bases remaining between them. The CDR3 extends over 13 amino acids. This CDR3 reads CASSPSTAHEQFF. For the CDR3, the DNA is TGTGCCAGCAGCCCCTCGACGGCCCATGAGCAGTTCTTC.

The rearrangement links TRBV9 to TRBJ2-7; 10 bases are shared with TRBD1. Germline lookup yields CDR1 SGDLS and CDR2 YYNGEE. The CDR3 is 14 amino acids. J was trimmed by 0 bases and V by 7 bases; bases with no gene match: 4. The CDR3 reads CASGRDRGSYEQYF. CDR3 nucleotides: TGTGCCAGCGGTCGGGACAGGGGCTCCTACGAGCAGTACTTC.

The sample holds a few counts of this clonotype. The CDR3 coding sequence is TGTGCCAGCAGTTTCGGGACAGGGGTTTCACCCCTCCACTTT. Translation gives CASSFGTGVSPLHF. The chain carries TRBV12-3 or TRBV12-4 and TRBJ1-6, with 10 bases that match TRBD1. The J segment lost 9 bases and the V segment lost 3 bases, leaving 2 bases of the junction unmatched. This CDR3 contains 14 residues.

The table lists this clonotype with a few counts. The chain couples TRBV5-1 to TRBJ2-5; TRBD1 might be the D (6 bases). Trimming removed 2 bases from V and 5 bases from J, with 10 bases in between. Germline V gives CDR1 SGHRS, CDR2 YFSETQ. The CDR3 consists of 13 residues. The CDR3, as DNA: TGCGCCAGCAGCTTACAGGGACCGGAGACCCAGTACTTC. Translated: CASSLQGPETQYF. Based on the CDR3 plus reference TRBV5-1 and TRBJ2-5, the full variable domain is KAGVTQTPRYLIKTRGQQVTLSCSPISGHRSVSWYQQTPGQGLQFLFEYFSETQRNKGNFPGRFSGRQFSNSRSEMNVSTLELGDSALYLCASSLQGPETQYFGPGTRLLVL.